This T cell receptor (beta chain) was recorded in a study of blood T cells in healthy people across ages. Study-level results: Among T cells, TCR beta diversity per million cells dropped roughly linearly as age rose.

Sample-barcoded 5' priming and a J-beta primer mix drove a second PCR of about 6 to 11 cycles. TCRdb processed the 5' RACE reads anew with MiXCR; each CDR3 protein has one entry. The repertoire holds some 1,800,000 distinct CDR3 sequences, with roughly two fifths as singletons. With respect to this clonotype: What it binds is unknown.

CDR1 and CDR2 from the germline V gene are MGHDK and SYGVNS. This CDR3 region has 13 residues. V lost 2 bases, J lost 3 bases, and 7 bases lay in between. Sequenced input: blood. The chain couples TRBV25-1 to TRBJ1-2; D is ambiguous. This clonotype was sampled from a human donor in good health. CDR3 coding DNA: TGTGCCAGCAGTGAAGCTTTTGACTATGGCTACACCTTC. It is translated as CASSEAFDYGYTF.